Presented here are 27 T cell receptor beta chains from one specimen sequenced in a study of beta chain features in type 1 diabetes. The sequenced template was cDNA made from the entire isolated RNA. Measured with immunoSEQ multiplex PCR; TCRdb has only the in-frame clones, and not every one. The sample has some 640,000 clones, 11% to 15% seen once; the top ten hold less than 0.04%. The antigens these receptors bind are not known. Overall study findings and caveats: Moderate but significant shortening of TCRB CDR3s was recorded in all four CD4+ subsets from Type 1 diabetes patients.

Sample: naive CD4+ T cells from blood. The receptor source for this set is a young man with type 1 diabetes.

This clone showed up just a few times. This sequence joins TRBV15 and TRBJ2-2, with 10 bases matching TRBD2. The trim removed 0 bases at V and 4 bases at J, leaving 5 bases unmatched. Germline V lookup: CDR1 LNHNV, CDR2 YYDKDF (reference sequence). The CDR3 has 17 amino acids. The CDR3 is CATSRDGGLAATGELFF. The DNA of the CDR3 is TGTGCCACCAGCAGAGATGGAGGACTAGCGGCCACCGGGGAGCTGTTTTTT.

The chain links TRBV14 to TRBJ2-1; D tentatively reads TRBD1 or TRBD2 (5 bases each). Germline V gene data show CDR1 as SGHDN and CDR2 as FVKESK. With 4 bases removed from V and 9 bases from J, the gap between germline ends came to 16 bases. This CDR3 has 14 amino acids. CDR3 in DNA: TGTGCCAGCAGCCCGGGGACCTTACGATCTGAGCAGTTCTTC. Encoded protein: CASSPGTLRSEQFF.

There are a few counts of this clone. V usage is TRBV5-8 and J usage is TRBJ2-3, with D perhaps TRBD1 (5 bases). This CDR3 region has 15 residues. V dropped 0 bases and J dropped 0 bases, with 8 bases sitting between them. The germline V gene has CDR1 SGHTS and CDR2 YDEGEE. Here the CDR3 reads CASSLAGPSTDTQYF. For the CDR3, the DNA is TGTGCCAGCAGCTTGGCAGGGCCGAGCACAGATACGCAGTATTTT.

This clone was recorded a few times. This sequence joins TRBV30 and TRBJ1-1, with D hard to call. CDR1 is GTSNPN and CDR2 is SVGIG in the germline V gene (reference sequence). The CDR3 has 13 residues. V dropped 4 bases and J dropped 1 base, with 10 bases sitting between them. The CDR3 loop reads CAWIKSWNTEAFF. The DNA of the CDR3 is TGTGCCTGGATAAAATCTTGGAACACTGAAGCTTTCTTT.

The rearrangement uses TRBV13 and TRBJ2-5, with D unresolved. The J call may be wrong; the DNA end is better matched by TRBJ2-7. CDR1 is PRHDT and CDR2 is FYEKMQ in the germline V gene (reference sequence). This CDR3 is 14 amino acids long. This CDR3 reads CASSQNPTPYEQYF. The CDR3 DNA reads TGTGCCAGCAGCCAGAACCCGACCCCCTACGAGCAGTACTTC.

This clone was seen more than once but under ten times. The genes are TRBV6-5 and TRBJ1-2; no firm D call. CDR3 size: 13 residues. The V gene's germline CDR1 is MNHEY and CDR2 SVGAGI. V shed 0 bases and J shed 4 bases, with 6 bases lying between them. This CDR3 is CASSYSNGYGYTF. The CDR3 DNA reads TGTGCCAGCAGTTACTCGAACGGCTATGGCTACACCTTC.

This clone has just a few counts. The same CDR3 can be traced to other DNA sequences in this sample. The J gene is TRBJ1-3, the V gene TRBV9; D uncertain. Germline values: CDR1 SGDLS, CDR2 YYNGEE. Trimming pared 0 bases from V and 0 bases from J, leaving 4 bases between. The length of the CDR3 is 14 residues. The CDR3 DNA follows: TGTGCCAGCAGCGTAGCAGGCTCTGGAAACACCATATATTTT. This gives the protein CASSVAGSGNTIYF.

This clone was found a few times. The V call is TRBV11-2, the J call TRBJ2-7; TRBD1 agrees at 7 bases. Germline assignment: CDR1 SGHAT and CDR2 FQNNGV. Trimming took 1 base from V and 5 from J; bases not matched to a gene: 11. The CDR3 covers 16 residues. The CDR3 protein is CASSLGIGKDRDEQYF. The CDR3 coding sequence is TGTGCCAGCAGCTTAGGGATCGGTAAAGACAGGGACGAGCAGTACTTC. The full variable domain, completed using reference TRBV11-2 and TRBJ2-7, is EAGVAQSPRYKIIEKRQSVAFWCNPISGHATLYWYQQILGQGPKLLIQFQNNGVVDDSQLPKDRFSAERLKGVDSTLKIQPAKLEDSAVYLCASSLGIGKDRDEQYFGPGTRLTVT.

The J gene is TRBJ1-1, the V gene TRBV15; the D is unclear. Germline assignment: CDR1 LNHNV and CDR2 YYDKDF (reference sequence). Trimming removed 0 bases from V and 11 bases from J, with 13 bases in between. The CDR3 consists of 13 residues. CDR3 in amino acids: CATSRESGPRAFF. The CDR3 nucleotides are TGTGCCACCAGCAGAGAATCAGGCCCTCGGGCTTTCTTT.

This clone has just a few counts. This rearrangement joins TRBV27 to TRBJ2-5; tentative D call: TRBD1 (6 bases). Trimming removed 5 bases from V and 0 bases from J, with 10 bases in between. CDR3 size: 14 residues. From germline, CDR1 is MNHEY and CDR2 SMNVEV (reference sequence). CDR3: CASSPRDNQETQYF. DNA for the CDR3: TGTGCCAGCAGTCCGAGGGACAACCAAGAGACCCAGTACTTC.

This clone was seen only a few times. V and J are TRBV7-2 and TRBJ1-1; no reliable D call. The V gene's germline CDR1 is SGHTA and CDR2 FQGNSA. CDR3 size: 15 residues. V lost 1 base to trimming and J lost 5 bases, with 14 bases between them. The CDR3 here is CASSLVGEGSTEAFF. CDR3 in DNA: TGTGCCAGCAGCTTAGTCGGGGAGGGATCGACTGAAGCTTTCTTT. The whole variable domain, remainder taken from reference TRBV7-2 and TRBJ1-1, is GAGVSQSPSNKVTEKGKDVELRCDPISGHTALYWYRQSLGQGLEFLIYFQGNSAPDKSGLPSDRFSAERTGGSVSTLTIQRTQQEDSAVYLCASSLVGEGSTEAFFGQGTRLTVV.

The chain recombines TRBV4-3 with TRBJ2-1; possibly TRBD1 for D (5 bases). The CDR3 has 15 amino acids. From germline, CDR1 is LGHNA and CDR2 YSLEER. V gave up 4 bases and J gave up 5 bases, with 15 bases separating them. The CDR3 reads CASSPYRTDHNEQFF. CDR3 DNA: TGCGCCAGCAGCCCCTACAGGACGGATCACAATGAGCAGTTCTTC.

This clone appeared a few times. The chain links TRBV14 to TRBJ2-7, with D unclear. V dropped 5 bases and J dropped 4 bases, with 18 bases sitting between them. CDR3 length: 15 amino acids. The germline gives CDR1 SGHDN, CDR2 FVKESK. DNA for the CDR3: TGTGCCAGCAGCTTACGTCCTACACGATTTTACGAGCAGTACTTC. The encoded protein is CASSLRPTRFYEQYF.

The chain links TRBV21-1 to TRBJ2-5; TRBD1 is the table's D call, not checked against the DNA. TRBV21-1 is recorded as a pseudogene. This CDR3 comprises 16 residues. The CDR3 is CASIKGNRDRMETQYF. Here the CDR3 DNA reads TGTGCCAGCATCAAGGGAAATCGGGACAGGATGGAGACCCAGTACTTC.

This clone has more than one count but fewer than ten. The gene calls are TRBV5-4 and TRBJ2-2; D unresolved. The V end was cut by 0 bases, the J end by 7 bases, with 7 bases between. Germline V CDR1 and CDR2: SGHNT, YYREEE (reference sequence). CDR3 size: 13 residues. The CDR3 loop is CASSLAILGELFF. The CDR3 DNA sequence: TGTGCCAGCAGCTTGGCCATCCTCGGGGAGCTGTTTTTT.

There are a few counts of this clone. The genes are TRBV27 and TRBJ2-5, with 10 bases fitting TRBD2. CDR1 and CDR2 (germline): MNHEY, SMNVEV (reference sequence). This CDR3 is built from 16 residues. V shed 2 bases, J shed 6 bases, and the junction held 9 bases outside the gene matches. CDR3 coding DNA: TGTGCCAGCAGTTTACTGGACTCTAGCGGGAGAAAGACCCAGTACTTC. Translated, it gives CASSLLDSSGRKTQYF.

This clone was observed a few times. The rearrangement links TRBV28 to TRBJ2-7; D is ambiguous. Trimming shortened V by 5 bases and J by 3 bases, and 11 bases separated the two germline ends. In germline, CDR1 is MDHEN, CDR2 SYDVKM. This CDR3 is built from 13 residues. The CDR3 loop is CASSPPGVYEQYF. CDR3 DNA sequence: TGTGCCAGCAGTCCTCCTGGGGTCTACGAGCAGTACTTC.

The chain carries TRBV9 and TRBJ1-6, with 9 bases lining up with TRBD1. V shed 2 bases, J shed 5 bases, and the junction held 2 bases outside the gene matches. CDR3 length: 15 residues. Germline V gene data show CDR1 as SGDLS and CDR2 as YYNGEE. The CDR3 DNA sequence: TGTGCCAGCAGCGTGACAGGGGGGAATAATTCACCCCTCCACTTT. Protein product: CASSVTGGNNSPLHF. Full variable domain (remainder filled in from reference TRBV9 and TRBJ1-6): DSGVTQTPKHLITATGQRVTLRCSPRSGDLSVYWYQQSLDQGLQFLIQYYNGEERAKGNILERFSAQQFPDLHSELNLSSLELGDSALYFCASSVTGGNNSPLHFGNGTRLTVT.

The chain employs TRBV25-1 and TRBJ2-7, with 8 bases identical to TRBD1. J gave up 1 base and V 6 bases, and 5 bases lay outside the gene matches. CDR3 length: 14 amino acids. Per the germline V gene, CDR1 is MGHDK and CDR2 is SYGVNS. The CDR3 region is CASRSRDRSYEQYF. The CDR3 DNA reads TGTGCCAGCAGAAGCCGGGACAGGTCCTACGAGCAGTACTTC.

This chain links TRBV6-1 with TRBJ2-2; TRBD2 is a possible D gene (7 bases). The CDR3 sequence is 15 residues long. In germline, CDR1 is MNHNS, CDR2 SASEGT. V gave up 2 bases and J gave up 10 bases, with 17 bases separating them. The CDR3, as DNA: TGTGCCAGCAGTGAAAGGAACAGGGAGGGAAAGGAGCTGTTTTTT. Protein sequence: CASSERNREGKELFF.

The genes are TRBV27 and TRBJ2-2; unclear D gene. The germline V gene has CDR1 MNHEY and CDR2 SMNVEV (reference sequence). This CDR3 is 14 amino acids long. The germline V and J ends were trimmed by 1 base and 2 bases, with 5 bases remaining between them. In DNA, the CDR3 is TGTGCCAGCAGTTTATTGGCAAACACCGGGGAGCTGTTTTTT. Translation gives CASSLLANTGELFF.

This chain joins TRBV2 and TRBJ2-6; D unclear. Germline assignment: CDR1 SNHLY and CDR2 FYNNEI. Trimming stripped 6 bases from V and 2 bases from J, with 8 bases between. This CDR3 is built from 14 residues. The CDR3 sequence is CASSRGAGANVLTF. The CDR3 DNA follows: TGTGCCAGCAGCCGAGGAGCTGGGGCCAACGTCCTGACTTTC.

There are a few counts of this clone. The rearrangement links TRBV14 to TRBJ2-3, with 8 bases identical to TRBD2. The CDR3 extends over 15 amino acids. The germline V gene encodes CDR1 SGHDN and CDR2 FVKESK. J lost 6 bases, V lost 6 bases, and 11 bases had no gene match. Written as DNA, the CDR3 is TGTGCCAGCAGTCTCAATTCGAGACTAGCGGATACGCAGTATTTT. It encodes CASSLNSRLADTQYF.

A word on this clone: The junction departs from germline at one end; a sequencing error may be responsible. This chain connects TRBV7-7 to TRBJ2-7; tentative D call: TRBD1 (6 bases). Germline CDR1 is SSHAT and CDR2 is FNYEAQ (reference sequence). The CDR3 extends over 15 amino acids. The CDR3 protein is CASSESRGTNGRQYF. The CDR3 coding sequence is TGTGCTAGCAGCGAGAGCCGTGGGACAAACGGGCGGCAGTACTTC.

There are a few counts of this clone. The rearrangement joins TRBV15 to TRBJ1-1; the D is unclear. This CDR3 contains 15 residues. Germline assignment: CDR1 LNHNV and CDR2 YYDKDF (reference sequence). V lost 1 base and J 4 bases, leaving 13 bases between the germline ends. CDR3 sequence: CATSRAGSKSTEAFF. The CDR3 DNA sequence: TGTGCCACCAGCAGAGCAGGATCTAAGAGCACTGAAGCTTTCTTT.

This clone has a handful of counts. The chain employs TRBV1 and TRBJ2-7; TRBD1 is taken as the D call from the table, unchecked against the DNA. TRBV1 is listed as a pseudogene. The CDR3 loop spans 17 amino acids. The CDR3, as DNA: TGCACCAGCAGCCGTACCAACAGGGGGCTAGGGACCTACGAGCAGTACTTC. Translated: CTSSRTNRGLGTYEQYF.

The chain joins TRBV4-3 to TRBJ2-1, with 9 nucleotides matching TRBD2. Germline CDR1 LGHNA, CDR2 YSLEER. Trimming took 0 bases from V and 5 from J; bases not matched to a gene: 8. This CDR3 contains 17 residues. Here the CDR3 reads CASSQELGSGGNNEQFF. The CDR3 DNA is TGCGCCAGCAGCCAAGAACTTGGTAGCGGGGGTAACAATGAGCAGTTCTTC.